This paragraph reports one T cell receptor beta chain. Antigen specificity is unknown. Data came from immunoSEQ multiplex PCR; TCRdb stores just in-frame clones and leaves some out. This sample carries about 2.2 million clones, about 93% of them seen once, and the ten largest clones take 1.5% to 2%. CDR1 is SGDLS, CDR2 YYNGEE, per germline. The CDR3 loop spans 13 amino acids. The V end lost 0 bases, the J end lost 9 bases, and 12 bases lay between the germline ends. These data originate in a study of shared clonotypes between healthy human individuals. Study-level results: Estimated richness was generally greater in naive than memory subsets.

Naive CD8 cells were CD45RO-negative, positively selected for CCR7, excluding terminally differentiated effector memory CD45RA+ cells. The chain couples TRBV9 to TRBJ1-1, with D maybe TRBD1 (5 bases). The sample was naive CD8+ T cells from PBMCs. The sequence came from a young man in good health. Some clones in this sample may be carry-over from other donors' samples. CDR3 sequence: CASSVEGQPKAFF. CDR3 nucleotides: TGTGCCAGCAGCGTAGAGGGGCAGCCTAAAGCTTTCTTT.